This T cell receptor beta chain is drawn from a study of CD8 T cells in Susac syndrome. With random hexamers, roughly 0.45 to 1 ug RNA was reverse transcribed. TCRdb re-derived calls from the immunoSEQ multiplex PCR reads in MiXCR, one entry per CDR3 protein. The sample lists 200,000 or so distinct CDR3 sequences, approximately 90% occurring once. Per the germline V gene, CDR1 is SEHNR and CDR2 is FQNEAQ (reference sequence). The CDR3 consists of 11 residues. Deletions cut 5 bases from V and 8 bases from J, with 9 bases between. Sequencing targeted TCR beta in T cells from blood (CD8+ and CD4+). The sequenced material came from CD8+ T cells from PBMCs. V usage is TRBV7-9 and J usage is TRBJ1-2; a weak D match, TRBD1 (5 bases). This receptor was taken from a human donor with multiple sclerosis. The CDR3 spells CASSEKGGYTF. CDR3 DNA: TGTGCCAGCAGCGAAAAGGGGGGCTACACCTTC.